This TCR beta chain emerged from a study of OX40 agonist ivuxolimab in advanced cancers. About the study as a whole: Ivuxolimab was an agonistic, fully human IgG2 monoclonal antibody directed against OX40 (CD134), a costimulatory receptor. Intravenous ivuxolimab was administered to patients every 2 weeks at six dose levels: 0.01, 0.1, 0.3, 1.5, 3 and 10 mg/kg. Of the 50 or so patients in dose escalation, some 20 had hepatocellular carcinoma, around 15 had melanoma, 9 had renal cell carcinoma and 9 had head and neck cancer. In the dose-escalation cohort, approximately 82% of patients were male, and the mean age was 60 years with a range of about 20 to 90. Patients were allowed to have had prior anti-PD-1, anti-PD-L1 or anti-CTLA-4 therapy, and around two fifths of the dose-escalation patients had been treated with checkpoint inhibitors. Partial responses occurred in three dose-escalation patients, of whom one had hepatocellular carcinoma and two had cutaneous melanoma. The point of sequencing TCRbeta in the periphery was to test whether ivuxolimab changed TCR sequence diversity and drove clonal T-cell expansion. The paper reports the monotherapy dose-escalation portion (N ≈ 52 patients) of the phase I ivuxolimab trial.

The junction shows trimming of 2 bases on V and 4 bases on J, plus 12 bases between the germline ends. Taken from the germline V gene, the CDR1 and CDR2 loops are SGHRS and YFSETQ. The cysteine opens and the phenylalanine closes a CDR3 of 14 amino acids. Just the 42-base CDR3 DNA is kept, in frame starting at base 1. Findings and caveats that apply to the study as a whole: Antigen specificity was not determined for the clonally expanded peripheral T cells. Low levels of normalized T-cell clonal expansion were also seen in some nonresponding patients. Partial responders in the 0.1-3.0 mg/kg groups had among the lowest normalized peripheral clonal expansion, especially among CD8+ T cells. After ivuxolimab, more expanded clones were found on average in CD8+ T cells than in CD4+ T cells. Clonal expansion of both CD4+ and CD8+ blood T cells was observed from baseline to week 6 at doses 0.1 to 3.0 mg/kg.

Genomic DNA was isolated from the sorted cells so that the TCRbeta CDR3 region could be sequenced. The immunoSEQ Assay was used to sequence the TCRbeta CDR3 regions. TCRdb provides this immuneACCESS table in a form limited to in-frame rearrangements. Some clones are lacking; in checked studies, under half of them reflect an unresolved V gene, and why the rest are absent is not known. The sample table holds approximately 77,000 clones, of which over 75% were seen once. Around 7.5% of the sample belongs to the ten largest clones. The trial excluded patients who had a history of autoimmune disease or were on systemic immunosuppression. Peripheral blood for TCR sequencing was collected from all dose cohorts at baseline, on cycle 4 day 1, and on cycle 7 day 1. Samples were obtained from an open-label, multicenter, first-in-human phase I dose-escalation trial of ivuxolimab. Adults with locally advanced or metastatic head and neck squamous cell, hepatocellular, melanoma or renal cell carcinoma were enrolled in the trial. Before TCR sequencing, CD4+ T cells and CD8+ T cells were sorted from peripheral blood as separate populations.

Note on this clone: Its specific antigen is unknown. No qualities accompany the bases; no much larger clone lies one base away.

The source is an adult with an advanced solid tumor such as melanoma, head and neck, liver or kidney cancer. The chain joins TRBV5-1 to TRBJ1-1; TRBD1 is a possible D gene, resting on 5 matching bases. The sample here was CD4+ or CD8+ T cells sorted from blood, taken in a trial of the OX40 agonist ivuxolimab. Here is the DNA: TGCGCCAGCAGCTTACAGGCGGGGTCCACTGAAGCTTTCTTT. Its protein product is CASSLQAGSTEAFF. Where the CDR3 stops, the reference TRBV5-1 and TRBJ1-1 genes take over; the full variable domain is KAGVTQTPRYLIKTRGQQVTLSCSPISGHRSVSWYQQTPGQGLQFLFEYFSETQRNKGNFPGRFSGRQFSNSRSEMNVSTLELGDSALYLCASSLQAGSTEAFFGQGTRLTVV.